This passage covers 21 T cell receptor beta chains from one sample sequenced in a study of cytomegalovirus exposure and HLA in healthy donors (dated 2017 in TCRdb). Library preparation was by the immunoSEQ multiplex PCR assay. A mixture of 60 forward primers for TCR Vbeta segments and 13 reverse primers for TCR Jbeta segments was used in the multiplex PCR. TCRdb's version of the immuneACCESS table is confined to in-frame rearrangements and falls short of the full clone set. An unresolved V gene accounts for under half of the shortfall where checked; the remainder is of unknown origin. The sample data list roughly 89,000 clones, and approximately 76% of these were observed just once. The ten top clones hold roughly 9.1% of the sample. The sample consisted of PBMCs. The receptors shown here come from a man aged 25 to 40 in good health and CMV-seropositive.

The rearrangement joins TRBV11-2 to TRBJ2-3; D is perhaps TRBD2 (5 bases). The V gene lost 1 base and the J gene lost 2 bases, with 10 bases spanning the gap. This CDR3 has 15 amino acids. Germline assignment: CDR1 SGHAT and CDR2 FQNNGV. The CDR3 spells CASSLGTPDTDTQYF. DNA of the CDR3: TGTGCCAGCAGCTTAGGGACTCCCGACACAGATACGCAGTATTTT.

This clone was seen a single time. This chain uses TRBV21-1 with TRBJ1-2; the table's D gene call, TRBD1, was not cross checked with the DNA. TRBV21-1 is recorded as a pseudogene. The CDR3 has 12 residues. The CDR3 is CASSKTGFGYTF. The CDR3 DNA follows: TGTGCCAGCAGCAAAACAGGGTTTGGCTACACCTTC.

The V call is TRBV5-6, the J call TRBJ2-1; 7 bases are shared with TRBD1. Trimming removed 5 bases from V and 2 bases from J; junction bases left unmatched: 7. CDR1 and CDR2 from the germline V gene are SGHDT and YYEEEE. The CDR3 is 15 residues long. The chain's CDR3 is CASRQRGGPYNEQFF. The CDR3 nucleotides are TGTGCCAGCAGACAACGAGGGGGCCCCTACAATGAGCAGTTCTTC.

CDR3 DNA: TGTGCCAGCAGTTTGGAGCGAGACTACGAGCAGTACTTC. It codes for CASSLERDYEQYF. J is TRBJ2-7 and V is TRBV27; the D is unclear. There are 13 residues in the CDR3. Trimming removed 3 bases from V and 3 bases from J, with 9 bases in between. Germline V gives CDR1 MNHEY, CDR2 SMNVEV (reference sequence).

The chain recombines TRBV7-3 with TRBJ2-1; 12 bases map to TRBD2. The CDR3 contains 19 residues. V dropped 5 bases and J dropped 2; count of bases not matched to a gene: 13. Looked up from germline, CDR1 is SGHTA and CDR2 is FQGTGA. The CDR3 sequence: CASSPLKLLAGGPYNEQFF. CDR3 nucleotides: TGTGCCAGCAGCCCCCTCAAACTTCTAGCGGGGGGGCCCTACAATGAGCAGTTCTTC.

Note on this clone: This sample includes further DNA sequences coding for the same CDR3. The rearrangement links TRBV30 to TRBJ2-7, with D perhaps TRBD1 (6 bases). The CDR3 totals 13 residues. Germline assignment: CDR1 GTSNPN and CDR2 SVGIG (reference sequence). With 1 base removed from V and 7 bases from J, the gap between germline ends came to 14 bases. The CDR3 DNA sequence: TGTGCCTGGAGTGGGGGGCAGGGTGGAGAGCAGTACTTC. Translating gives CAWSGGQGGEQYF.

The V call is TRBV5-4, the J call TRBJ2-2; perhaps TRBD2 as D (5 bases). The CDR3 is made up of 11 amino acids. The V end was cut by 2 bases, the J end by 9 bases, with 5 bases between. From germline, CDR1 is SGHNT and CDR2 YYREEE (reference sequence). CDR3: CASSFGRELFF. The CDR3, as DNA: TGTGCCAGCAGCTTCGGGAGGGAGCTGTTTTTT.

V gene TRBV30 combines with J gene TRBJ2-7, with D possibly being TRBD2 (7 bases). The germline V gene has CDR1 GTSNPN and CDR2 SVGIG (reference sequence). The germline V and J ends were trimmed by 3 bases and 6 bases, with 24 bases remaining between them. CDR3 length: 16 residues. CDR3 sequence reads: CAWSQRWGGAIPEQYF. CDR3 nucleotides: TGTGCCTGGAGCCAACGGTGGGGGGGGGCCATCCCCGAGCAGTACTTC.

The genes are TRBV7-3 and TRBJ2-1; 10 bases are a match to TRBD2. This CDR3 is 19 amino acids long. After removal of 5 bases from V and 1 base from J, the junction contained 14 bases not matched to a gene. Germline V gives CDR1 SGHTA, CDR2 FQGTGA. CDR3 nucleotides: TGTGCCAGCAGCCGTCTACCCCCCACTAGCGGGGATTCCTACAATGAGCAGTTCTTC. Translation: CASSRLPPTSGDSYNEQFF.

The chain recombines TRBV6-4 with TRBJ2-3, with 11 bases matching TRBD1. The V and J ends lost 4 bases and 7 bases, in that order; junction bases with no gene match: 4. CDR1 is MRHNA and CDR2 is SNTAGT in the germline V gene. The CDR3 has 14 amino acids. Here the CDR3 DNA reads TGTGCCAGCAGTGCGGGACAGGGGGTGAATACGCAGTATTTT. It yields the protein CASSAGQGVNTQYF.

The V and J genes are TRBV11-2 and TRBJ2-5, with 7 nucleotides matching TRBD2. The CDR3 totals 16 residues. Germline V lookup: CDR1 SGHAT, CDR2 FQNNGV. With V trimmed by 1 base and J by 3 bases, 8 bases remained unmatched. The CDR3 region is CASSLGERGREETQYF. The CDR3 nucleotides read TGTGCCAGCAGCTTAGGGGAGCGGGGTCGGGAAGAGACCCAGTACTTC.

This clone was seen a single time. CDR3 protein: CASSLVGYSGNTIYF. The CDR3, as DNA: TGTGCCAGCAGCTTAGTCGGGTACTCTGGAAACACCATATATTTT. The chain recombines TRBV7-2 with TRBJ1-3; the D is unclear. V lost 1 base and J lost 0, with 7 bases in between. The CDR3 covers 15 residues. Germline values: CDR1 SGHTA, CDR2 FQGNSA.

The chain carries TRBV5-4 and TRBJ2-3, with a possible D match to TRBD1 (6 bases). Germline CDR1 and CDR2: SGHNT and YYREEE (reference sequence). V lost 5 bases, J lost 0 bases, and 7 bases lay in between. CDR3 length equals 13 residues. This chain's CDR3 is CASRGHSTDTQYF. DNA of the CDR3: TGTGCCAGCAGGGGACACAGCACAGATACGCAGTATTTT. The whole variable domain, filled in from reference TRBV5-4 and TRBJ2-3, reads ETGVTQSPTHLIKTRGQQVTLRCSSQSGHNTVSWYQQALGQGPQFIFQYYREEENGRGNFPPRFSGLQFPNYSSELNVNALELDDSALYLCASRGHSTDTQYFGPGTRLTVL.

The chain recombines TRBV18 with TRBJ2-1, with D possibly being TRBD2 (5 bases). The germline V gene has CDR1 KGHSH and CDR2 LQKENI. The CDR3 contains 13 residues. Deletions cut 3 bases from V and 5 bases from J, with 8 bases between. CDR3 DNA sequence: TGTGCCAGCTCACCTTTCGGGGACAATGAGCAGTTCTTC. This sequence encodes CASSPFGDNEQFF.

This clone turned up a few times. DNA of the CDR3: TGTGCCAGCAGTGCTCCGACAGGCCGGGGCGAGCAGTACTTC. Translation gives CASSAPTGRGEQYF. This rearrangement joins TRBV2 to TRBJ2-7; D may be TRBD1 (6 bases). The CDR3 is 14 residues long. V lost 4 bases, J lost 6 bases, and 16 bases lay in between. CDR1 is SNHLY, CDR2 FYNNEI, per germline.

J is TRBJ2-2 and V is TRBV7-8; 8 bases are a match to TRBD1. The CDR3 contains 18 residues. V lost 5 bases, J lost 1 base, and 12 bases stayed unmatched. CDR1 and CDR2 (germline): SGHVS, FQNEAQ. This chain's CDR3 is CASSLSRRGLVNTGELFF. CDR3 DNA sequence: TGTGCCAGCAGCCTCTCGCGCAGGGGGCTCGTGAACACCGGGGAGCTGTTTTTT.

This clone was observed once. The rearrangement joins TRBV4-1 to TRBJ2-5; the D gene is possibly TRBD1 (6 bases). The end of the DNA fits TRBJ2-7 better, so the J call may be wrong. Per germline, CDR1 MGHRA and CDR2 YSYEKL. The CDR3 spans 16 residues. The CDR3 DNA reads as TGCGCCAGCAGCCAAGGTACAGGGAAGAGCTCCTACGAGCAGTACTTC. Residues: CASSQGTGKSSYEQYF.

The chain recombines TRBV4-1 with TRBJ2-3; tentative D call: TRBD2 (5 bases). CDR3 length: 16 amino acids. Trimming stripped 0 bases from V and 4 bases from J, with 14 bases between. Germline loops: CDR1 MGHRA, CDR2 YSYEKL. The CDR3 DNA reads TGCGCCAGCAGCCAAGATTTAGCCCCGGGGTCAGATACGCAGTATTTT. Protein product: CASSQDLAPGSDTQYF.

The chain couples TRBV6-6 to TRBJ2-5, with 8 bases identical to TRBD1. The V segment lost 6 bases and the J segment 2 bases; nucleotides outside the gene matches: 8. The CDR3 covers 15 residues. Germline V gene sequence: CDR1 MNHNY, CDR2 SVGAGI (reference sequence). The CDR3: CASRGQGSSQETQYF. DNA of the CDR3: TGTGCCAGCAGAGGACAGGGCTCCTCTCAAGAGACCCAGTACTTC.

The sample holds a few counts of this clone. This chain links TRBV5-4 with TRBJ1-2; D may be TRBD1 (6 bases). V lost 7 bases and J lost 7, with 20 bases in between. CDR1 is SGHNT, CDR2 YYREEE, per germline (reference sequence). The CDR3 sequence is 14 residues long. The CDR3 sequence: CASGPPGGISGYTF. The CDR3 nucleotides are TGTGCCAGCGGCCCCCCGGGGGGCATCTCTGGCTACACCTTC. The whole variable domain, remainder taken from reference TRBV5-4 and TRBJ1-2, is ETGVTQSPTHLIKTRGQQVTLRCSSQSGHNTVSWYQQALGQGPQFIFQYYREEENGRGNFPPRFSGLQFPNYSSELNVNALELDDSALYLCASGPPGGISGYTFGSGTRLTVV.

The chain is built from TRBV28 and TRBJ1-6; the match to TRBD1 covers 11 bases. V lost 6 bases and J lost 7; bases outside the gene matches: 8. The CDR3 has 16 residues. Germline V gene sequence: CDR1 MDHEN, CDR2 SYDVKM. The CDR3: CASRGRDRGGNSPLHF. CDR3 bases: TGTGCCAGCAGGGGACGGGACAGGGGGGGGAATTCACCCCTCCACTTT.